This section outlines one T cell receptor (beta chain) sequence together with its context. Its target is unknown. PCR was performed using 60 Vbeta and 13 Jbeta primers. The table came from immunoSEQ multiplex PCR; TCRdb's copy has only in-frame clones and leaves some out. The table has about 160,000 clones, almost 80% seen once; the top ten hold under 1.5%. This sample was taken from a study of cytomegalovirus exposure and HLA in healthy donors. Study in general: The roughly 120 million unique TCR beta sequences, from 150 million to 200 million T cells, were found by an earlier analysis. Findings and caveats of the study: It was reported that the classifier diagnosed cytomegalovirus status with high specificity and sensitivity in both the original and validation cohorts.

The V gene's germline CDR1 is MDHEN and CDR2 SYDVKM. V dropped 7 bases and J dropped 4; count of bases not matched to a gene: 3. CDR3 length equals 13 residues. The gene calls are TRBV28 and TRBJ1-1; TRBD1 matches 10 bases. This TCR was sampled from a male donor in good health and CMV-seronegative. The sequenced sample was PBMCs. CDR3 nucleotides: TGTGCCAGCACGGGACAGGGGCGCACTGAAGCTTTCTTT. The encoded protein is CASTGQGRTEAFF.